This T cell receptor (beta chain) was recovered during a study of cytomegalovirus exposure and HLA in healthy donors. The donors, nominally healthy at sampling, likely had unrecorded immune exposures. Amplification used 60 Vbeta primers and 13 Jbeta primers. Profiling relied on immunoSEQ multiplex PCR, and the TCRdb table lists in-frame clones only, not all of them. This sample has roughly 130,000 clones, with 80% found just once. Study findings and constraints: Links to common viral pathogens appeared, in a later analysis, for several of the most significant clusters. Reportedly, diagnosis of cytomegalovirus status by the classifier showed high specificity and sensitivity. Researchers had no immune exposure information except CMV serostatus available.

In germline, CDR1 is LGHNA, CDR2 YSLEER. V was pared by 5 bases and J by 2 bases, with 16 bases between. There are 15 residues in the CDR3. Notes on this clone: Its antigen remains unidentified.

The sequenced material came from PBMCs. This clonotype originated in a middle-aged woman in good health and CMV-seronegative. The genes are TRBV4-3 and TRBJ2-7, with D maybe TRBD1 (6 bases). CDR3 region: CASSDTPGQPYEQYF. Here the CDR3 DNA reads TGCGCCAGCAGCGATACCCCGGGACAACCCTACGAGCAGTACTTC.